The 2 T cell receptor beta chains below come from one sample, sequenced in a study. From the 5' RACE reads, TCRdb called clonotypes with MiXCR, one entry per CDR3 protein. This sample has about 47,000 distinct CDR3 sequences; 28% occur once, and the top ten carry 2.1%. The sample comprised naive CD4+ T cells sorted from blood. The subset: naive CD4+ T cells, CD4+CD45RA+CD25-. Receptors were obtained from a female donor with breast cancer.

This rearrangement joins TRBV7-2 to TRBJ2-7; no clear D. The V end lost 2 bases, the J end lost 4 bases, and 9 bases lay between the germline ends. Germline V lookup: CDR1 SGHTA, CDR2 FQGNSA. The CDR3 runs 13 residues. CDR3 sequence reads: CASSLPVLYEQYF. The CDR3 nucleotides are TGTGCCAGCAGCTTACCTGTCTTGTACGAGCAGTACTTC.

The V and J genes are TRBV2 and TRBJ2-1; TRBD2 matches 8 bases. Trimming took 4 bases from V and 8 from J; bases not matched to a gene: 7. This CDR3 has 14 residues. The germline V gene encodes CDR1 SNHLY and CDR2 FYNNEI. The CDR3 bases are TGTGCCAGCAGTGCTTACGGGGGGGCCTATGAGCAGTTCTTC. Translated, it gives CASSAYGGAYEQFF.